What follows are 20 T cell receptor beta chains derived from one specimen sequenced in a study of shared clonotypes between healthy human individuals. CD45RO-negative, CCR7-selected cells formed the naive CD8 fraction, which excluded terminally differentiated effector memory CD45RA+ cells. Profiled with immunoSEQ multiplex PCR; TCRdb holds only in-frame clones, not every one. The sample lists millions of clones; about 95% were seen once. The sequenced material came from naive CD8+ T cells sorted from blood. The receptors shown here come from a man aged 18 to 35 in good health.

The chain carries TRBV5-6 and TRBJ2-1, with TRBD2 matching 8 bases. V trimming: 2 bases; J trimming: 3 bases; junction bases outside the gene matches: 4. The CDR3 runs 15 residues. CDR1 is SGHDT and CDR2 is YYEEEE in the germline V gene. CDR3: CASSFSSGGYNEQFF. CDR3 nucleotide sequence: TGTGCCAGCAGCTTCTCAAGCGGGGGCTACAATGAGCAGTTCTTC.

The chain links TRBV28 to TRBJ2-5; 8 bases agree with TRBD2. The V gene's germline CDR1 is MDHEN and CDR2 SYDVKM. V was pared by 4 bases and J by 5 bases, with 15 bases of the junction left unmatched. The CDR3 has 17 residues. The CDR3 DNA reads as TGTGCCAGCAGTTCACACCTACTAGCGGCCCACCGGGAGACCCAGTACTTC. It encodes CASSSHLLAAHRETQYF. Using reference TRBV28 and TRBJ2-5 for the parts outside the CDR3, the full variable domain is DVKVTQSSRYLVKRTGEKVFLECVQDMDHENMFWYRQDPGLGLRLIYFSYDVKMKEKGDIPEGYSVSREKKERFSLILESASTNQTSMYLCASSSHLLAAHRETQYFGPGTRLLVL.

About this clone itself: Other DNA variants within this sample encode the same CDR3. CDR3 DNA sequence: TGTGCCAGCAGCTCGACTAGTATTGAGCAGTTCTTC. It is translated as CASSSTSIEQFF. This chain joins TRBV7-9 and TRBJ2-1; possible D gene TRBD2, 6 bases. The CDR3 consists of 12 residues. The germline V gene encodes CDR1 SEHNR and CDR2 FQNEAQ (reference sequence). Trimming removed 4 bases from V and 9 bases from J, with 10 bases in between.

On this clone itself: Other nucleotide sequences from this sample produce the same CDR3. J is TRBJ2-7 and V is TRBV9; D not resolved. Germline values: CDR1 SGDLS, CDR2 YYNGEE. This CDR3 is built from 15 residues. V was pared by 0 bases and J by 0 bases, with 10 bases between. This CDR3 reads CASSVGQASSYEQYF. Here the CDR3 DNA reads TGTGCCAGCAGCGTAGGGCAGGCAAGCTCCTACGAGCAGTACTTC.

This sequence joins TRBV7-9 and TRBJ2-2, with 11 nucleotides matching TRBD1. Germline V lookup: CDR1 SEHNR, CDR2 FQNEAQ (reference sequence). V lost 0 bases to trimming and J lost 5 bases; unmatched junction nucleotides: 8. This CDR3 comprises 18 residues. The DNA for the CDR3 is TGTGCCAGCAGCTTAGCGGCGCCGGGACAGGGGGGAACCGGGGAGCTGTTTTTT. Translation gives CASSLAAPGQGGTGELFF.

For the CDR3, the DNA is TGTGCCAGCAGCTTAGGGGCAGCGGACGAGCAGTACTTC. This encodes CASSLGAADEQYF. The V gene is TRBV11-2, the J gene TRBJ2-7; D perhaps matches TRBD2 (5 bases). This CDR3 region has 13 residues. The germline gives CDR1 SGHAT, CDR2 FQNNGV. V lost 1 base to trimming and J lost 5 bases, with 9 bases between them. Full variable domain (rest looked up from reference TRBV11-2 and TRBJ2-7): EAGVAQSPRYKIIEKRQSVAFWCNPISGHATLYWYQQILGQGPKLLIQFQNNGVVDDSQLPKDRFSAERLKGVDSTLKIQPAKLEDSAVYLCASSLGAADEQYFGPGTRLTVT.

The chain is built from TRBV4-3 and TRBJ1-1; 9 nucleotides match TRBD1. In germline, CDR1 is LGHNA, CDR2 YSLEER. V lost 0 bases and J lost 8; bases outside the gene matches: 7. There are 15 residues in the CDR3. The CDR3 DNA follows: TGCGCCAGCAGCCAAGACGGGACAGGGTGGACAGAAGCTTTCTTT. Translating gives CASSQDGTGWTEAFF.

This clone was picked up one time. In DNA form, the CDR3 reads TGTGCCAGCAACAGCCCGATAACCTTGACAGGGGTCTACGAGCAGTACTTC. It specifies CASNSPITLTGVYEQYF. The J gene is TRBJ2-7, the V gene TRBV28; 8 bases align to TRBD1. Per germline, CDR1 MDHEN and CDR2 SYDVKM. Trimming removed 7 bases from V and 3 bases from J; junction bases left unmatched: 17. The CDR3 extends over 17 amino acids.

V usage is TRBV28 and J usage is TRBJ1-1; D is possibly TRBD1 (6 bases). Per the germline V gene, CDR1 is MDHEN and CDR2 is SYDVKM. The V end lost 1 base, the J end lost 4 bases, and 16 bases lay between the germline ends. This CDR3 spans 16 amino acids. CDR3 sequence reads: CASSLFSIGGSTEAFF. In DNA, the CDR3 is TGTGCCAGCAGTTTATTCTCAATAGGGGGTAGCACTGAAGCTTTCTTT.

This clone was observed a single time. The CDR3 DNA reads TGTGCCAGCAGCTTTCTTGCGGGGGCGGGCGGGGAGCTGTTTTTT. Translation: CASSFLAGAGGELFF. J is TRBJ2-2 and V is TRBV5-4; maybe TRBD2 (7 bases). The CDR3 has 15 amino acids. CDR1 and CDR2 from the germline V gene are SGHNT and YYREEE (reference sequence). Trimming shortened V by 2 bases and J by 7 bases, and 15 bases separated the two germline ends.

Details on this clone: Other DNA sequences from this sample encode an identical CDR3 as well. The chain links TRBV27 to TRBJ1-5; D is ambiguous. V was pared by 5 bases and J by 0 bases, with 14 bases between. Looked up from germline, CDR1 is MNHEY and CDR2 is SMNVEV (reference sequence). The CDR3 is 16 amino acids. The DNA for the CDR3 is TGTGCCAGCAGTCCCTCCGACGGGGATAGCAATCAGCCCCAGCATTTT. This encodes CASSPSDGDSNQPQHF.

The chain couples TRBV5-6 to TRBJ2-5; no clear D. This CDR3 is 15 amino acids long. Germline values: CDR1 SGHDT, CDR2 YYEEEE. V was trimmed by 0 bases and J by 2 bases, leaving 11 bases between them. CDR3 bases: TGTGCCAGCAGCTTGGGTGGCAGCCTTCAAGAGACCCAGTACTTC. Residues: CASSLGGSLQETQYF.

The chain links TRBV6-1 to TRBJ1-5; D perhaps matches TRBD1 (5 bases). Per the germline V gene, CDR1 is MNHNS and CDR2 is SASEGT. The CDR3 loop spans 15 amino acids. The V end lost 2 bases, the J end lost 0 bases, and 8 bases lay between the germline ends. Here the CDR3 DNA reads TGTGCCAGCAGTGAATTCGGACATAGCAATCAGCCCCAGCATTTT. This gives the protein CASSEFGHSNQPQHF.

The J gene is TRBJ2-3, the V gene TRBV6-5; weak D call: TRBD2 (5 bases). Trimming pared 1 base from V and 6 bases from J, leaving 8 bases between. Germline V lookup: CDR1 MNHEY, CDR2 SVGAGI. This CDR3 contains 13 residues. CDR3 DNA: TGTGCCAGCAGTTACTTCGGGGTGGATACGCAGTATTTT. It codes for CASSYFGVDTQYF.

For this clone: This CDR3 is also generated by other DNA sequences in the sample. CDR3 in DNA: TGTGCCAGCAGCGTAGGAGGAGAAGGCGAGCAGTACTTC. Translation gives CASSVGGEGEQYF. The chain uses TRBV9 and TRBJ2-7; D is uncertain. Deletions cut 0 bases from V and 6 bases from J, with 10 bases between. CDR1 is SGDLS and CDR2 is YYNGEE in the germline V gene. The CDR3 runs 13 residues.

This chain joins TRBV9 and TRBJ2-2; 8 bases agree with TRBD1. Losses at the gene ends were 0 bases for V and 7 bases for J; bases not matched to a gene: 5. The germline CDR1 and CDR2 sequences are SGDLS and YYNGEE. This CDR3 region has 15 residues. In DNA, the CDR3 is TGTGCCAGCAGCGTAGTGGCAGGGGGCAGCGGGGAGCTGTTTTTT. Protein sequence: CASSVVAGGSGELFF.

Regarding this clone: Given the absence of the conserved phenylalanine or tryptophan at the CDR3 end, a read error is likely. The chain carries TRBV4-1 and TRBJ1-6; tentatively, D is TRBD1 (5 bases). Trimming stripped 0 bases from V and 4 bases from J, with 13 bases between. From germline, CDR1 is MGHRA and CDR2 YSYEKL. The CDR3 sequence is 17 residues long. The CDR3 loop is CASSQDPRQSYNSPLHL. CDR3 sequence (DNA): TGCGCCAGCAGCCAAGATCCGAGACAGAGTTATAATTCACCCCTCCACCTT.

A word on this clone: Additional DNA sequences in this sample encode the identical CDR3. In DNA, the CDR3 is TGCGCCAGCAGTGAGTCGATGGGCAATGAGCAGTTCTTC. This gives the protein CASSESMGNEQFF. The V and J genes are TRBV10-1 and TRBJ2-1; unclear D gene. Germline V lookup: CDR1 WNHNN, CDR2 SYGVQD (reference sequence). The CDR3 runs to 13 residues. Trimming took 0 bases from V and 6 from J, leaving 6 bases between them.

On this clone: Other nucleotide sequences from this sample produce the same CDR3. This chain uses TRBV27 with TRBJ1-5; D is undetermined. Germline-derived CDR1 and CDR2 are MNHEY and SMNVEV (reference sequence). V was pared by 5 bases and J by 2 bases, with 10 bases between. CDR3 size: 14 residues. The CDR3 loop reads CASSPLGGNQPQHF. The CDR3 region has the DNA TGTGCCAGCAGTCCCCTTGGGGGCAATCAGCCCCAGCATTTT.

This sequence joins TRBV5-6 and TRBJ2-7; 7 positions agree with TRBD1. CDR3 size: 13 residues. Trimming at V came to 7 bases and at J to 3 bases, leaving 7 bases not matched to a gene. Germline CDR1 and CDR2: SGHDT and YYEEEE. The CDR3 protein is CASGWDRDYEQYF. The CDR3 DNA is TGTGCCAGCGGATGGGACAGAGACTACGAGCAGTACTTC.